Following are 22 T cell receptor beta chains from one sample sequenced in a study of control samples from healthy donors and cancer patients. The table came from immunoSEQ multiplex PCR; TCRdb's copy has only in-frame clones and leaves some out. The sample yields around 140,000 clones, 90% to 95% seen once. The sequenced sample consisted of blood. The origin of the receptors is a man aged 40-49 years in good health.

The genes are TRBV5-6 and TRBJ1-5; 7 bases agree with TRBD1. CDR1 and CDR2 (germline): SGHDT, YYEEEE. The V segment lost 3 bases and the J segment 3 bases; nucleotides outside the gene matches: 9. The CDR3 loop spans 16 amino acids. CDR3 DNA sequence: TGTGCCAGCAGCTCCGCTTACAGGGGCCCCAATCAGCCCCAGCATTTT. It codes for CASSSAYRGPNQPQHF.

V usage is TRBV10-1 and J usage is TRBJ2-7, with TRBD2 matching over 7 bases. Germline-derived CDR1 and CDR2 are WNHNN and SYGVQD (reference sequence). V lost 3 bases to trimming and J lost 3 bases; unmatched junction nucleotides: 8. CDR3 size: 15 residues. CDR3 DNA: TGCGCCAGCAGTGAAGGGACTATGAGAAACTACGAGCAGTACTTC. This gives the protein CASSEGTMRNYEQYF.

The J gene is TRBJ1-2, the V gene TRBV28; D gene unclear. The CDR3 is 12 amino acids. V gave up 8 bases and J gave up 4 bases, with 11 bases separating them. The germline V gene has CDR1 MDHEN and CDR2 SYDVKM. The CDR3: CASLESTYGYTF. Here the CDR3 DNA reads TGTGCCAGCTTAGAGTCGACCTATGGCTACACCTTC.

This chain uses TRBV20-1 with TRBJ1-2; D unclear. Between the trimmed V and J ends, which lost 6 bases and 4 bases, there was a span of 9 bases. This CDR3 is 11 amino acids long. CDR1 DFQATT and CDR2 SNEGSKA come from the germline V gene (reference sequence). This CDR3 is CSALHSYGYTF. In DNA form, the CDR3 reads TGCAGTGCCCTACACAGCTATGGCTACACCTTC.

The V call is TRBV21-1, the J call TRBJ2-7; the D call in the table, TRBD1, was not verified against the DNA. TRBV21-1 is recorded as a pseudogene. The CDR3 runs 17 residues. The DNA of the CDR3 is TGTGCCAGCAGCAAAGACAAAGGTGGAGGGGGCGTCTACGAGCAGTACTTC. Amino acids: CASSKDKGGGGVYEQYF.

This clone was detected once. This chain's CDR3 is CACRDTSYEQYF. CDR3 nucleotides: TGTGCCTGTCGGGACACTTCCTACGAGCAGTACTTC. The chain employs TRBV10-3 and TRBJ2-7, with D possibly TRBD1 on 6 matching bases. Between the trimmed V and J ends, which lost 11 bases and 1 base, there was a span of 12 bases. This CDR3 has 12 residues. Germline CDR1 and CDR2: ENHRY and SYGVKD.

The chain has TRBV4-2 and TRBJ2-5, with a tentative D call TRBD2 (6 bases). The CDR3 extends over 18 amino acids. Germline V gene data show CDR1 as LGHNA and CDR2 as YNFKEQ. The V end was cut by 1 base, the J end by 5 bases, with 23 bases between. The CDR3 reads CASSQVRRAGSTWETQYF. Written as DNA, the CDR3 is TGTGCCAGCAGCCAAGTTCGGCGGGCGGGGAGTACGTGGGAGACCCAGTACTTC.

CDR3 coding DNA: TGTGCCAGCAGTCCGGGGATGGGGGGCCCGAGCTCCTACAATGAGCAGTTCTTC. Its protein is CASSPGMGGPSSYNEQFF. The chain carries TRBV2 and TRBJ2-1; D tentatively fits TRBD1 or TRBD2 (6 bases each). Germline loops: CDR1 SNHLY, CDR2 FYNNEI. CDR3 length: 18 amino acids. Deletions cut 5 bases from V and 0 bases from J, with 20 bases between.

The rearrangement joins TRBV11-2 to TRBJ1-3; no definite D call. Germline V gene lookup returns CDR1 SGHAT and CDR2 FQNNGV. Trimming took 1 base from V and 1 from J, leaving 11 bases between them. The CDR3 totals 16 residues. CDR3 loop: CASSLVGRPSGNTIYF. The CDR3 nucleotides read TGTGCCAGCAGCTTAGTGGGGAGGCCTTCTGGAAACACCATATATTTT.

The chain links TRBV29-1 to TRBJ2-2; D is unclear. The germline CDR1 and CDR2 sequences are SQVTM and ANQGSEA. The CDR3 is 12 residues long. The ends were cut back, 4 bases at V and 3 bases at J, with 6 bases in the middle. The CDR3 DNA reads TGCAGCGTTGTGTCCGACACCGGGGAGCTGTTTTTT. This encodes CSVVSDTGELFF.

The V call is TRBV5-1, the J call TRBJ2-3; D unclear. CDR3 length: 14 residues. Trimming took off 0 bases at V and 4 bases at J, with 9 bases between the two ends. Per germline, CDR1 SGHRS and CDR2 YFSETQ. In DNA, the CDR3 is TGCGCCAGCAGCTTGGGACCGCGGTCAGATACGCAGTATTTT. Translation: CASSLGPRSDTQYF.

Here the CDR3 reads CASSQRATATTIYGYTF. The CDR3, as DNA: TGTGCCAGCAGCCAGCGGGCCACGGCCACCACAATCTATGGCTACACCTTC. V usage is TRBV4-2 and J usage is TRBJ1-2, with D uncertain. Germline CDR1 LGHNA, CDR2 YNFKEQ. There are 17 residues in the CDR3. Trimming removed 3 bases at V and 4 bases at J, with 21 bases between.

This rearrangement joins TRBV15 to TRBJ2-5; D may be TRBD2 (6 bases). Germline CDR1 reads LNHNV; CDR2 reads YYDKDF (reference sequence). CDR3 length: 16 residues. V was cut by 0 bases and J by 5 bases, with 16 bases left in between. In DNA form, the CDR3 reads TGTGCCACCAGCAGAGATTCCCAATCGGCGGGGGAGACCCAGTACTTC. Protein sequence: CATSRDSQSAGETQYF. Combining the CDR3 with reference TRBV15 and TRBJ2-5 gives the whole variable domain DAMVIQNPRYQVTQFGKPVTLSCSQTLNHNVMYWYQQKSSQAPKLLFHYYDKDFNNEADTPDNFQSRRPNTSFCFLDIRSPGLGDTAMYLCATSRDSQSAGETQYFGPGTRLLVL.

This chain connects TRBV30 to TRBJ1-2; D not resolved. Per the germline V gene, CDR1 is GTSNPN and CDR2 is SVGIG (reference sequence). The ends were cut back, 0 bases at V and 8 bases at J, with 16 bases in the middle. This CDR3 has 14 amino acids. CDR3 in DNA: TGTGCCTGGAGTGTCTCCAGATTACTACGGGGCTACACCTTC. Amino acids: CAWSVSRLLRGYTF.

The CDR3 sequence: CASSLGQAFSYEQYF. The CDR3, as DNA: TGTGCCAGCTCACTGGGACAGGCCTTCTCCTACGAGCAGTACTTC. The V and J genes are TRBV18 and TRBJ2-7, with 8 bases identical to TRBD1. Trimming cost V 4 bases and J 0 bases; bases outside gene matches: 5. The CDR3 is made up of 15 amino acids. Germline-derived CDR1 and CDR2 are KGHSH and LQKENI.

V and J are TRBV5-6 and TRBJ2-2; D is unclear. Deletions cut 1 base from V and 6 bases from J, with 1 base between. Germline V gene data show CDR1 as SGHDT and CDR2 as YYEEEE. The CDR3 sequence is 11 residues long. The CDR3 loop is CASSLSGELFF. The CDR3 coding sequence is TGTGCCAGCAGCTTGTCCGGGGAGCTGTTTTTT.

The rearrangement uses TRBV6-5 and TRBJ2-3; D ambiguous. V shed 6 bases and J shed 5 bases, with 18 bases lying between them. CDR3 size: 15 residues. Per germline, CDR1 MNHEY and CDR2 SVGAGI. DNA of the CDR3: TGTGCCAGCAGGGGAAACTTAAAATCTATAGATACGCAGTATTTT. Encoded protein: CASRGNLKSIDTQYF.

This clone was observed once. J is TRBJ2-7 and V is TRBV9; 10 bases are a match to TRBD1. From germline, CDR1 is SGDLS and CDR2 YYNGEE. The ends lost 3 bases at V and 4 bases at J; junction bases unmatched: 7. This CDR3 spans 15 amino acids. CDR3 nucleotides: TGTGCCAGCAGCGCATCCGGGACAGGGGTGTACGAGCAGTACTTC. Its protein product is CASSASGTGVYEQYF. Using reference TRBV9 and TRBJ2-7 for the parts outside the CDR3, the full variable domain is DSGVTQTPKHLITATGQRVTLRCSPRSGDLSVYWYQQSLDQGLQFLIQYYNGEERAKGNILERFSAQQFPDLHSELNLSSLELGDSALYFCASSASGTGVYEQYFGPGTRLTVT.

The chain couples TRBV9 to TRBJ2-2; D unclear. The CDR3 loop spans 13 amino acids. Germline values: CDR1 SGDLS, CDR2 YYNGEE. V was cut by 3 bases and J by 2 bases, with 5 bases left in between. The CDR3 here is CASSARNTGELFF. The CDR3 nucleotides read TGTGCCAGCAGCGCCCGCAACACCGGGGAGCTGTTTTTT.

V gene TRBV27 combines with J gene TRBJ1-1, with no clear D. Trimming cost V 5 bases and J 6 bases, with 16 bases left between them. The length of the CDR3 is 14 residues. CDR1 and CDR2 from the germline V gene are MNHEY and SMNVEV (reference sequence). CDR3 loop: CASSLNSGHAEAFF. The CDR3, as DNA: TGTGCCAGCAGTCTAAATTCCGGGCATGCTGAAGCTTTCTTT.

The CDR3: CASSPLGGLSQPQHF. CDR3 nucleotides: TGTGCCAGCTCACCACTCGGAGGGCTGAGTCAGCCCCAGCATTTT. The chain couples TRBV18 to TRBJ1-5, with D unclear. Germline CDR1 and CDR2: KGHSH and LQKENI. The CDR3 runs to 15 residues. V dropped 1 base and J dropped 6 bases, with 13 bases sitting between them.

The CDR3 region is CASSPSGKNTEAFF. DNA for the CDR3: TGTGCCAGCAGTCCCTCGGGCAAGAACACTGAAGCTTTCTTT. The V gene is TRBV25-1, the J gene TRBJ1-1; no definite D call. The CDR3 has 14 amino acids. The germline V and J ends were trimmed by 5 bases and 1 base, with 11 bases remaining between them. CDR1 and CDR2 (germline): MGHDK, SYGVNS.